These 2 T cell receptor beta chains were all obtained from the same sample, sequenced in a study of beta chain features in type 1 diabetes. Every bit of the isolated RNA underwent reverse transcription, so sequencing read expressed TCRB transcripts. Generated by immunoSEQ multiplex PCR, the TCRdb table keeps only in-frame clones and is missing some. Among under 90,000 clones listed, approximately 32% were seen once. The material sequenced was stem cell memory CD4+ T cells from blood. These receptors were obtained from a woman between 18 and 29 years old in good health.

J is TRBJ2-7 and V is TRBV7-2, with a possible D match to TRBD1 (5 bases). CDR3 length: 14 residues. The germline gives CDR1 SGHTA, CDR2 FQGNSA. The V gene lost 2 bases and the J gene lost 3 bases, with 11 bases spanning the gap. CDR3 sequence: CASSLQGKDYEQYF. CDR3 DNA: TGTGCCAGCAGCTTACAGGGTAAGGACTACGAGCAGTACTTC.

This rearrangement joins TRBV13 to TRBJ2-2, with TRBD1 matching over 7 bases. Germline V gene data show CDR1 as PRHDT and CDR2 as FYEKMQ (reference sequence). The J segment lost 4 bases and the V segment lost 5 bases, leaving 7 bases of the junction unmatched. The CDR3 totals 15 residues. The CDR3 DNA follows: TGTGCCAGCAGCCGGGGACAGACATTCACCGGGGAGCTGTTTTTT. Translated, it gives CASSRGQTFTGELFF. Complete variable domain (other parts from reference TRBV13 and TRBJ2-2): AAGVIQSPRHLIKEKRETATLKCYPIPRHDTVYWYQQGPGQDPQFLISFYEKMQSDKGSIPDRFSAQQFSDYHSELNMSSLELGDSALYFCASSRGQTFTGELFFGEGSRLTVL.